These 19 T cell receptor beta chains originate from one sample sequenced in a study of shared clonotypes between healthy human individuals. Clones were sequenced by immunoSEQ multiplex PCR, and TCRdb holds only the in-frame ones, with some missing. This table has over a million clones, under 80% appearing once. The sequencing input was memory CD4+ T cells sorted from blood. Subset denoted: CD45RA-negative fraction. The source of these receptors is a young man in good health.

This chain uses TRBV6-6 with TRBJ2-7; no clear D gene. The V gene's germline CDR1 is MNHNY and CDR2 SVGAGI (reference sequence). The CDR3 is 15 residues long. The germline V and J ends were trimmed by 0 bases and 4 bases, with 13 bases remaining between them. The DNA of the CDR3 is TGTGCCAGCAGTTACTCTGCAGGTTCGGGTTACGAGCAGTACTTC. This translates into CASSYSAGSGYEQYF.

The chain combines TRBV5-1 with TRBJ1-1, with TRBD1 identical over 9 bases. J lost 1 base, V lost 4 bases, and 5 bases had no gene match. CDR1 SGHRS and CDR2 YFSETQ come from the germline V gene. This CDR3 contains 15 residues. CDR3 loop: CASSPWTGENTEAFF. In DNA, the CDR3 is TGCGCCAGCAGCCCATGGACAGGGGAGAACACTGAAGCTTTCTTT.

The rearrangement joins TRBV6-1 to TRBJ1-6; D is undetermined. The V gene's germline CDR1 is MNHNS and CDR2 SASEGT. V was clipped by 2 bases and J by 7 bases, with 15 bases between them. The CDR3 sequence is 16 residues long. Here the CDR3 DNA reads TGTGCCAGCAGTGAAAATCCGGCAGCGAGGAATTCACCCCTCCACTTT. Amino acids: CASSENPAARNSPLHF.

This chain connects TRBV28 to TRBJ1-6, with 9 bases lining up with TRBD1. Trimming at V came to 3 bases and at J to 10 bases, leaving 7 bases not matched to a gene. CDR3 length equals 15 residues. In germline, CDR1 is MDHEN, CDR2 SYDVKM. As DNA, the CDR3 is TGTGCCAGCAGTTTTCTGGGGACAGGGTGGTCACCCCTCCACTTT. Protein product: CASSFLGTGWSPLHF.

This clone was seen more than once but under ten times. J is TRBJ1-1 and V is TRBV4-1, with D unclear. V dropped 0 bases and J dropped 1 base, with 15 bases sitting between them. The CDR3 covers 17 residues. Germline CDR1 is MGHRA and CDR2 is YSYEKL. CDR3 protein: CASSQDFMTRKNTEAFF. CDR3 in DNA: TGCGCCAGCAGCCAAGATTTTATGACAAGGAAGAACACTGAAGCTTTCTTT.

The chain combines TRBV28 with TRBJ2-1; D gene unclear. Germline V gene lookup returns CDR1 MDHEN and CDR2 SYDVKM. The CDR3 runs to 12 residues. V lost 1 base, J lost 12 bases, and 10 bases lay in between. CDR3 region: CASSLSSGLQFF. CDR3 DNA: TGTGCCAGCAGTTTATCATCGGGTTTGCAGTTCTTC.

The sample holds a few counts of this clone. The V and J genes are TRBV5-4 and TRBJ2-2; D not resolved. The CDR3 contains 13 residues. Germline V gene sequence: CDR1 SGHNT, CDR2 YYREEE (reference sequence). V lost 4 bases and J lost 3, with 7 bases in between. This CDR3 reads CASSRADTGELFF. DNA of the CDR3: TGTGCCAGCAGCCGCGCAGACACCGGGGAGCTGTTTTTT.

This clone was seen once. The rearrangement uses TRBV5-4 and TRBJ2-3; no reliable D call. Germline V gives CDR1 SGHNT, CDR2 YYREEE (reference sequence). This CDR3 spans 16 amino acids. V lost 0 bases to trimming and J lost 0 bases, with 11 bases between them. In nucleotides, the CDR3 is TGTGCCAGCAGCTTGGCCGGGCTAACTAGCACAGATACGCAGTATTTT. This translates into CASSLAGLTSTDTQYF.

The CDR3 sequence: CASTFQGLSQETQYF. The CDR3 coding sequence is TGTGCCAGCACCTTCCAGGGGCTGAGCCAAGAGACCCAGTACTTC. The V call is TRBV7-2, the J call TRBJ2-5; TRBD1 is a possible D gene (6 bases). Trimming shortened V by 7 bases and J by 1 base, and 16 bases separated the two germline ends. The CDR3 sequence is 15 residues long. In germline, CDR1 is SGHTA, CDR2 FQGNSA.

Only one count was recorded for this clone. The V and J genes are TRBV29-1 and TRBJ2-5; 9 nucleotides line up with TRBD2. The CDR3 consists of 13 residues. V lost 6 bases, J lost 1 base, and 3 bases stayed unmatched. The germline CDR1 and CDR2 sequences are SQVTM and ANQGSEA. The CDR3 DNA reads as TGCAGCGTGGGGACTAGCAGCCAAGAGACCCAGTACTTC. The encoded protein is CSVGTSSQETQYF.

V usage is TRBV9 and J usage is TRBJ2-1; 16 positions match TRBD2. V shed 4 bases, J shed 12 bases, and the junction held 13 bases outside the gene matches. This CDR3 is 17 amino acids long. Per the germline V gene, CDR1 is SGDLS and CDR2 is YYNGEE. In DNA form, the CDR3 reads TGTGCCAGCAGCTCGGGACTAGCGGGAGGGCCGGGTTCTGGGCAGTTCTTC. Translation gives CASSSGLAGGPGSGQFF.

The rearrangement uses TRBV5-4 and TRBJ2-3; the match to TRBD2 covers 7 bases. The CDR3 consists of 13 residues. The germline V gene encodes CDR1 SGHNT and CDR2 YYREEE (reference sequence). J gave up 3 bases and V 3 bases, and 1 base lay outside the gene matches. The CDR3 is CASSWTRTDTQYF. In nucleotides, the CDR3 is TGTGCCAGCAGCTGGACTAGGACAGATACGCAGTATTTT.

This chain connects TRBV5-1 to TRBJ2-5; 10 bases align to TRBD2. The CDR3 has 17 residues. Germline CDR1 is SGHRS and CDR2 is YFSETQ. V shed 0 bases, J shed 1 base, and the junction held 6 bases outside the gene matches. The CDR3 is CASSLGASGRPQETQYF. For the CDR3, the DNA is TGCGCCAGCAGCTTGGGCGCTAGCGGGAGACCCCAAGAGACCCAGTACTTC.

This chain uses TRBV7-6 with TRBJ2-5, with D unclear. This CDR3 region has 12 residues. The V gene lost 2 bases and the J gene lost 0 bases, with 1 base spanning the gap. In germline, CDR1 is SGHVS, CDR2 FNYEAQ. The CDR3: CASSLNQETQYF. CDR3 sequence (DNA): TGTGCCAGCAGCTTAAACCAAGAGACCCAGTACTTC.

This chain connects TRBV5-5 to TRBJ2-1, with TRBD1 matching 8 bases. The germline CDR1 and CDR2 sequences are SGHKS and YYEKEE (reference sequence). The V gene end was trimmed by 4 bases and the J gene end by 0 bases; junction bases not matched to a gene: 9. The CDR3 is made up of 17 amino acids. The CDR3 spells CASSQPRTGSSYNEQFF. The CDR3 region has the DNA TGTGCCAGCAGCCAGCCTCGGACAGGGAGCTCCTACAATGAGCAGTTCTTC.

In regard to this clone: A single base separates this from a much larger clone, so it may be a read error. At the DNA level, this CDR3 is encoded by other sequences in the same sample as well. V is TRBV6-6 and J is TRBJ1-3; a weak D match, TRBD1 (5 bases). Germline CDR1 MNHNY, CDR2 SVGAGI (reference sequence). Deletions cut 5 bases from V and 1 base from J, with 9 bases between. The CDR3 is 14 residues long. For the CDR3, the DNA is TGTGCCAGCAGTCCCGGGGGATCTGGAAACACCATATATTTT. It translates to CASSPGGSGNTIYF.

The V call is TRBV10-2, the J call TRBJ2-1; TRBD2 aligns across 9 bases. CDR1 WSHSY and CDR2 SAAADI come from the germline V gene. With 4 bases clipped from V and 0 bases from J, the junction kept 1 base outside the gene matches. This CDR3 is 15 amino acids long. The CDR3 loop is CASSGTSASYNEQFF. In nucleotides, the CDR3 is TGCGCCAGCAGTGGGACTAGCGCCTCCTACAATGAGCAGTTCTTC.

This chain uses TRBV6-7 with TRBJ2-1; 9 nucleotides match TRBD1. TRBV6-7 is flagged as an ORF with uncertain function. The CDR3 runs 16 residues. The V and J ends lost 0 bases and 4 bases, in that order; junction bases with no gene match: 4. CDR3 in DNA: TGTGCCAGCAGTTACTCGACCGACAGGGGGTACAATGAGCAGTTCTTC. Amino acid sequence: CASSYSTDRGYNEQFF.

The V gene is TRBV18, the J gene TRBJ2-5; D tentatively reads TRBD1 or TRBD2 (5 bases each). Deletions cut 2 bases from V and 5 bases from J, with 15 bases between. The CDR3 covers 15 residues. Germline V gene sequence: CDR1 KGHSH, CDR2 LQKENI. The CDR3 spells CASSPTIGAGETQYF. The CDR3 DNA sequence: TGTGCCAGCTCACCAACTATCGGGGCTGGGGAGACCCAGTACTTC.